This T cell receptor (beta chain) originates from a study of neoadjuvant nivolumab and ipilimumab in lung cancer. Whole-study context: Nivolumab 3 mg/kg was given days 1, 15 and 29, plus ipilimumab 1 mg/kg day 1 in combination. Study-wide results and caveats: Higher pretherapy blood TCR richness went with higher resected-tumor richness.

This clone was observed a few times. As yet, its antigen is unknown. Profiled with immunoSEQ multiplex PCR; TCRdb holds only in-frame clones, not every one. The data hold tens of thousands of clones, with approximately 82% observed a single time. The sequenced sample was peripheral blood, obtained before neoadjuvant nivolumab, alone or with ipilimumab. This clonotype was obtained from an adult with non-small cell lung cancer.

CDR3 sequence reads: CAIGTGDSNQPQHF. The CDR3, as DNA: TGTGCCATTGGGACAGGGGATAGCAATCAGCCCCAGCATTTT. J is TRBJ1-5 and V is TRBV10-3; 10 bases line up with TRBD1. The CDR3 sequence is 14 residues long. CDR1 and CDR2 from the germline V gene are ENHRY and SYGVKD. V dropped 9 bases and J dropped 0; count of bases not matched to a gene: 2.